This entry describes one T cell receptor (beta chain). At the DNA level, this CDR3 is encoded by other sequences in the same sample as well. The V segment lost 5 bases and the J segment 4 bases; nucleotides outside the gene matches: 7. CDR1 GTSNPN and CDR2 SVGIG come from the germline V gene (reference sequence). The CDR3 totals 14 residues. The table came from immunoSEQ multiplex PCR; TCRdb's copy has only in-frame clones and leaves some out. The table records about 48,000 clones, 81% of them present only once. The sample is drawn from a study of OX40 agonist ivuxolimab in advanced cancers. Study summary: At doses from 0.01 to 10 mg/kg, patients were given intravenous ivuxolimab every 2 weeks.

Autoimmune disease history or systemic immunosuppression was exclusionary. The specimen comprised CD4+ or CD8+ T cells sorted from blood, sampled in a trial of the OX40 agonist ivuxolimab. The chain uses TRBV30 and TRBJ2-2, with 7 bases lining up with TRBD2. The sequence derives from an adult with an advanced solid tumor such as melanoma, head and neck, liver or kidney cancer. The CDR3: CAWARLAVTGELFF. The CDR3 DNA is TGTGCCTGGGCCCGACTAGCAGTCACCGGGGAGCTGTTTTTT. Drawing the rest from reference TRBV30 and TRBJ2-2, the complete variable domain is SQTIHQWPATLVQPVGSPLSLECTVEGTSNPNLYWYRQAAGRGLQLLFYSVGIGQISSEVPQNLSASRPQDRQFILSSKKLLLSDSGFYLCAWARLAVTGELFFGEGSRLTVL.